In this sample, the clone carrying this T cell receptor beta chain turned up many times. Its antigen remains unknown. This entry is derived from a study of T-cell memory formation after mild COVID-19. Study-level results: Mainly in CM and EM were contracting CD4+ clones; CD8+ were in EMRA. Clonal second-wave expansions that peaked on day 37 had unconfirmed SARS-CoV-2 specificity. The appearance of some responding clones in pre-infection memory suggested that cross-reactive memory joined.

Germline CDR1 is MNHEY and CDR2 is SMNVEV (reference sequence). Trimming stripped 1 base from V and 14 bases from J, with 12 bases between. This CDR3 has 12 residues. The 5'RACE method, run with constant-segment primers, produced TCR alpha and TCR beta cDNA libraries (carrying sample barcodes and UMIs). One entry per CDR3 protein results from TCRdb running MiXCR on the 5' RACE reads. Among 350,000 to 400,000 distinct CDR3 sequences, 13% to 15% were seen once, and the ten largest hold around a fifth. J is TRBJ2-1 and V is TRBV27, with a weak D call TRBD1 (5 bases). The TCR originated in a man aged 18 to 35 who had mild COVID-19 (a few samples of this study predate the infection). Cell type and time point are not known. Sequencing was done on a sample of PBMCs or a T cell subset sorted from them (not recorded which). The CDR3 DNA reads TGTGCCAGCAGTTTATTGGGGCAGGGTGAGTTCTTC. This encodes CASSLLGQGEFF.